Following are 6 T cell receptor beta chains from one sample sequenced in a study of T cell responses to AZD1222 COVID-19 vaccine. Sequenced by immunoSEQ multiplex PCR; TCRdb stores in-frame clones only, minus some. The table includes 100,000 to 150,000 clones, approximately 89% detected once. The sample consisted of peripheral blood, taken 28 days after the second AZD1222 dose. The source of these receptors is an adult who received the AZD1222 COVID-19 vaccine.

This clone was counted only a few times. The rearrangement joins TRBV5-1 to TRBJ1-2, with TRBD1 as a possible D gene (5 bases). The V end was cut by 4 bases, the J end by 5 bases, with 15 bases between. This CDR3 comprises 14 residues. Germline CDR1 and CDR2: SGHRS and YFSETQ. CDR3 protein: CASSPGTRLYGYTF. The DNA for the CDR3 is TGCGCCAGCAGCCCCGGGACCAGGCTTTATGGCTACACCTTC. The variable domain in full, completed from reference TRBV5-1 and TRBJ1-2, reads KAGVTQTPRYLIKTRGQQVTLSCSPISGHRSVSWYQQTPGQGLQFLFEYFSETQRNKGNFPGRFSGRQFSNSRSEMNVSTLELGDSALYLCASSPGTRLYGYTFGSGTRLTVV.

The chain couples TRBV28 to TRBJ1-4; D possibly corresponds to TRBD1 (5 bases). Germline V lookup: CDR1 MDHEN, CDR2 SYDVKM. Trimming shortened V by 4 bases and J by 8 bases, and 17 bases separated the two germline ends. This CDR3 spans 15 amino acids. This CDR3 reads CASSSGGTTGEKLFF. CDR3 nucleotides: TGTGCCAGCAGTTCTGGGGGGACGACGGGAGAAAAACTGTTTTTT.

The chain has TRBV5-1 and TRBJ1-4, with D tentatively TRBD1 (5 bases). CDR3 length: 13 residues. CDR1 SGHRS and CDR2 YFSETQ come from the germline V gene. The germline V and J ends were trimmed by 7 bases and 6 bases, with 13 bases remaining between them. This chain's CDR3 is CASRRTLDEKLFF. The CDR3 DNA sequence: TGCGCCAGCCGAAGGACACTTGATGAAAAACTGTTTTTT.

The genes are TRBV6-1 and TRBJ1-2; D is unresolved. Germline assignment: CDR1 MNHNS and CDR2 SASEGT. V was clipped by 0 bases and J by 3 bases, with 11 bases between them. The CDR3 spans 15 residues. The DNA for the CDR3 is TGTGCCAGCAGTGAAGCTCCGGAGTCACACTATGGCTACACCTTC. The encoded protein is CASSEAPESHYGYTF.

The genes are TRBV27 and TRBJ2-7, with D hard to call. V was trimmed by 0 bases and J by 0 bases, leaving 15 bases between them. CDR1 and CDR2 from the germline V gene are MNHEY and SMNVEV (reference sequence). The CDR3 covers 17 residues. CDR3 region: CASSLSVRLDRSYEQYF. As DNA, the CDR3 is TGTGCCAGCAGTTTATCGGTTAGGCTTGACCGCTCCTACGAGCAGTACTTC.

Ten or more counts support this clone. The genes are TRBV3-1 (or the pseudogene TRBV3-2) and TRBJ1-1; D perhaps matches TRBD1 (5 bases). This CDR3 spans 12 amino acids. Looked up from germline, CDR1 is LGHDT and CDR2 is YNNKEL (reference sequence). The V end was cut by 8 bases, the J end by 4 bases, with 11 bases between. CDR3: CASGRGLTEAFF. CDR3 coding DNA: TGTGCCAGCGGGAGGGGACTCACTGAAGCTTTCTTT.